A single sample gave rise to the 17 T cell receptor beta chains below, sequenced in a study of cytotoxic CD8 clonotypes in ibrutinib-treated CLL. Only in-frame clones appear in the TCRdb table, and some are missing; sequencing was by immunoSEQ multiplex PCR. This table holds 150,000 to 250,000 clones, about 72% found once. The sample here was PBMCs, taken after 24 months of ibrutinib treatment. These receptors were taken from a human donor with chronic lymphocytic leukemia.

The rearrangement joins TRBV30 to TRBJ1-4; tentatively, D is TRBD1 (5 bases). The CDR3 totals 15 residues. V shed 1 base and J shed 2 bases, with 11 bases lying between them. The V gene's germline CDR1 is GTSNPN and CDR2 SVGIG (reference sequence). In DNA form, the CDR3 reads TGTGCCTGGAGTGGTTGGAGGGGCACTAATGAAAAACTGTTTTTT. Protein: CAWSGWRGTNEKLFF. The variable domain in full, completed from reference TRBV30 and TRBJ1-4, reads SQTIHQWPATLVQPVGSPLSLECTVEGTSNPNLYWYRQAAGRGLQLLFYSVGIGQISSEVPQNLSASRPQDRQFILSSKKLLLSDSGFYLCAWSGWRGTNEKLFFGSGTQLSVL.

This chain connects TRBV5-4 to TRBJ2-1, with 9 bases that match TRBD2. The CDR3 has 15 amino acids. Germline loops: CDR1 SGHNT, CDR2 YYREEE (reference sequence). The ends lost 3 bases at V and 10 bases at J; junction bases unmatched: 11. Written as DNA, the CDR3 is TGTGCCAGCAGCTCTCAGGGACTAGCAGGATGGGAGCAGTTCTTC. It encodes CASSSQGLAGWEQFF.

The J gene is TRBJ2-1, the V gene TRBV30, with 14 bases that match TRBD2. This CDR3 has 15 residues. Germline V gene sequence: CDR1 GTSNPN, CDR2 SVGIG (reference sequence). Unmatched junction bases numbered 6, after V lost 3 bases and J lost 8 bases. CDR3 loop: CAWRMGLAGADEQFF. The CDR3 bases are TGTGCCTGGAGGATGGGACTAGCGGGAGCGGATGAGCAGTTCTTC. Full variable domain (outside the CDR3, taken from reference TRBV30 and TRBJ2-1): SQTIHQWPATLVQPVGSPLSLECTVEGTSNPNLYWYRQAAGRGLQLLFYSVGIGQISSEVPQNLSASRPQDRQFILSSKKLLLSDSGFYLCAWRMGLAGADEQFFGPGTRLTVL.

The V and J genes are TRBV9 and TRBJ2-5, with D possibly being TRBD1 (6 bases). Deletions cut 0 bases from V and 5 bases from J, with 14 bases between. CDR3 size: 15 residues. Germline loops: CDR1 SGDLS, CDR2 YYNGEE. The CDR3 sequence is CASSVETGWYETQYF. The CDR3 DNA reads TGTGCCAGCAGCGTAGAAACAGGGTGGTACGAGACCCAGTACTTC.

The chain is built from TRBV5-6 and TRBJ1-5, with 9 bases lining up with TRBD1. This CDR3 has 16 amino acids. After removal of 4 bases from V and 5 bases from J, the junction contained 10 bases not matched to a gene. Germline-derived CDR1 and CDR2 are SGHDT and YYEEEE. The CDR3 DNA sequence: TGTGCCAGCAGCCAGTATGGACAGGGGAGAGATCAGCCCCAGCATTTT. Translating it yields CASSQYGQGRDQPQHF.

The gene calls are TRBV5-1 and TRBJ2-1, with TRBD2 identical over 13 bases. In germline, CDR1 is SGHRS, CDR2 YFSETQ. V gave up 1 base and J gave up 7 bases; unmatched junction bases: 20. The CDR3 extends over 21 amino acids. CDR3 sequence reads: CASSLSLLTSGRPVDGNEQFF. In DNA, the CDR3 is TGCGCCAGCAGCTTGTCTCTTTTGACTAGCGGGAGGCCCGTAGATGGGAATGAGCAGTTCTTC.

J is TRBJ1-3 and V is TRBV18, with D perhaps TRBD1 (5 bases). This CDR3 contains 15 residues. V gave up 3 bases and J gave up 4 bases, with 13 bases separating them. Germline-derived CDR1 and CDR2 are KGHSH and LQKENI. For the CDR3, the DNA is TGTGCCAGCTCACCCCTGGGGACCGAAGGAAACACCATATATTTT. It specifies CASSPLGTEGNTIYF.

V gene TRBV15 combines with J gene TRBJ2-2; 7 bases map to TRBD2. The CDR3 is 14 residues long. The J segment lost 9 bases and the V segment lost 3 bases, leaving 7 bases of the junction unmatched. CDR1 is LNHNV, CDR2 YYDKDF, per germline (reference sequence). CDR3 DNA: TGTGCCACCAGCAGGGAGCCGGGGGGTCGGGAGCTGTTTTTT. Translating gives CATSREPGGRELFF.

The rearrangement joins TRBV2 to TRBJ2-6; 7 bases align to TRBD1. The junction had 7 bases not matched to a gene; V was cut back by 6 bases and J by 2 bases. The CDR3 is made up of 16 amino acids. CDR1 is SNHLY, CDR2 FYNNEI, per germline. The CDR3 reads CASRKGQSPGANVLTF. The DNA for the CDR3 is TGTGCCAGCAGAAAGGGACAGTCCCCTGGGGCCAACGTCCTGACTTTC.

This rearrangement joins TRBV4-1 to TRBJ2-3, with TRBD1 matching 8 bases. This CDR3 is built from 14 residues. Germline V CDR1 and CDR2: MGHRA, YSYEKL. V shed 4 bases, J shed 2 bases, and the junction held 2 bases outside the gene matches. The DNA of the CDR3 is TGCGCCAGCAGCCCGACAGGGGTCACAGATACGCAGTATTTT. Translation gives CASSPTGVTDTQYF.

V gene TRBV5-1 combines with J gene TRBJ2-3; D gene unclear. Between the trimmed V and J ends, which lost 4 bases and 0 bases, there was a span of 15 bases. Germline V CDR1 and CDR2: SGHRS, YFSETQ. CDR3 length equals 16 residues. CDR3 protein: CASSPPVASSTDTQYF. DNA of the CDR3: TGCGCCAGCAGCCCTCCGGTAGCATCTAGCACAGATACGCAGTATTTT.

J is TRBJ2-1 and V is TRBV6-5; 13 bases line up with TRBD2. In germline, CDR1 is MNHEY, CDR2 SVGAGI. This CDR3 is built from 16 residues. The trim removed 2 bases at V and 9 bases at J, leaving 7 bases unmatched. The chain's CDR3 is CASSYGTSGKFGEQFF. The CDR3 nucleotides read TGTGCCAGCAGTTACGGGACTAGCGGGAAGTTTGGTGAGCAGTTCTTC.

This chain connects TRBV4-3 to TRBJ1-4, with 7 bases matching TRBD1. The CDR3 length is 15 residues. Germline V gene lookup returns CDR1 LGHNA and CDR2 YSLEER. Trimming cost V 3 bases and J 4 bases; bases outside gene matches: 5. The CDR3 reads CASSQGTANNEKLFF. In DNA form, the CDR3 reads TGCGCCAGCAGCCAGGGGACAGCAAATAATGAAAAACTGTTTTTT.

The chain couples TRBV5-6 to TRBJ2-3, with 13 bases matching TRBD2. This CDR3 is built from 17 residues. Germline values: CDR1 SGHDT, CDR2 YYEEEE. V lost 4 bases, J lost 2 bases, and 7 bases stayed unmatched. CDR3 protein: CASSPWGLAGLTDTQYF. The CDR3 DNA reads TGTGCCAGCAGCCCCTGGGGACTAGCGGGACTCACAGATACGCAGTATTTT.

This chain links TRBV19 with TRBJ2-1, with TRBD2 matching 10 bases. This CDR3 comprises 15 residues. After removal of 5 bases from V and 5 bases from J, the junction contained 6 bases not matched to a gene. Germline V CDR1 and CDR2: LNHDA, SQIVND (reference sequence). CDR3: CASSWASGRNNEQFF. The CDR3 bases are TGTGCCAGTAGTTGGGCTAGCGGGAGAAACAATGAGCAGTTCTTC. The entire variable domain, with the rest obtained from reference TRBV19 and TRBJ2-1, is as follows: DGGITQSPKYLFRKEGQNVTLSCEQNLNHDAMYWYRQDPGQGLRLIYYSQIVNDFQKGDIAEGYSVSREKKESFPLTVTSAQKNPTAFYLCASSWASGRNNEQFFGPGTRLTVL.

The rearrangement uses TRBV28 and TRBJ2-5; 7 bases map to TRBD2. The CDR3 covers 15 residues. Trimming removed 3 bases from V and 5 bases from J; junction bases left unmatched: 9. Germline loops: CDR1 MDHEN, CDR2 SYDVKM. DNA of the CDR3: TGTGCCAGCAGTTTCACTCGGGGGGTAGACGAGACCCAGTACTTC. This gives the protein CASSFTRGVDETQYF.

The chain carries TRBV7-9 and TRBJ2-1, with a possible D match to TRBD2 (5 bases). V lost 1 base and J 2 bases, leaving 18 bases between the germline ends. Germline V CDR1 and CDR2: SEHNR, FQNEAQ (reference sequence). The CDR3 covers 18 residues. The DNA for the CDR3 is TGTGCCAGCAGCTTAGTCGAGGACTCCCCGCATACCTACAATGAGCAGTTCTTC. Its translation is CASSLVEDSPHTYNEQFF.